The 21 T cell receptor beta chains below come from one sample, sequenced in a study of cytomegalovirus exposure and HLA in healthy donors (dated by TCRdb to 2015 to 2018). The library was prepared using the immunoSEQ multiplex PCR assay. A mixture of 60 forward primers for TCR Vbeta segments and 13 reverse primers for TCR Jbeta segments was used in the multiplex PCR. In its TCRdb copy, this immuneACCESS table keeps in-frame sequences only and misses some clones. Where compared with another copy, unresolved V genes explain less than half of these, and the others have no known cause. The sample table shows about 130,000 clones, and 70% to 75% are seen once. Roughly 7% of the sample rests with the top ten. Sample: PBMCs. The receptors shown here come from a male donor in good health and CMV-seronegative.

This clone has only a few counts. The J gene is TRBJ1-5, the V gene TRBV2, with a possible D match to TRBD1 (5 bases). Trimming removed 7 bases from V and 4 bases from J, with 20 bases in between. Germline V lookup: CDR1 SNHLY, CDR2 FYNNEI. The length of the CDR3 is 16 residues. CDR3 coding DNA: TGTGCCAGCACATACGGACACCTCACCCCGAATCAGCCCCAGCATTTT. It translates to CASTYGHLTPNQPQHF.

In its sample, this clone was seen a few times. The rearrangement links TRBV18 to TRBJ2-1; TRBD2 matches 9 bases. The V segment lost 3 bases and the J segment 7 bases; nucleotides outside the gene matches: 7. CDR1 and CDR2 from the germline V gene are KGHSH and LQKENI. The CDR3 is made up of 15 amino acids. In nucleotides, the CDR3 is TGTGCCAGCTCACCTCCGGCTAGCGGGAAGAATGAGCAGTTCTTC. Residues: CASSPPASGKNEQFF.

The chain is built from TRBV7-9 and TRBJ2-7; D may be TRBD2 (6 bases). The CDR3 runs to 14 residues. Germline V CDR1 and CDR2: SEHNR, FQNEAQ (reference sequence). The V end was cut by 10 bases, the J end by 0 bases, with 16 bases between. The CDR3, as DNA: TGTGCCACCCAAGCGGGTGTTCTCTCCTACGAGCAGTACTTC. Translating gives CATQAGVLSYEQYF.

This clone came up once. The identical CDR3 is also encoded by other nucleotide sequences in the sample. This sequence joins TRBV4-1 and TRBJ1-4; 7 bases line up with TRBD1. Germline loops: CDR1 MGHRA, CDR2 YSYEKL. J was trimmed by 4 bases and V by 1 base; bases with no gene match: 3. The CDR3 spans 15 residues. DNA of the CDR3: TGCGCCAGCAGCCAAGGAGACAGGGATAATGAAAAACTGTTTTTT. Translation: CASSQGDRDNEKLFF.

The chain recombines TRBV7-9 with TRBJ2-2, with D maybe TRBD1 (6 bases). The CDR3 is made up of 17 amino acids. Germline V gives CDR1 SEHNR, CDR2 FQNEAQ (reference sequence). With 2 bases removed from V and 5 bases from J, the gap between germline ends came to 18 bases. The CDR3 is CASSLNPGMRGTGELFF. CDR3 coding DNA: TGTGCCAGCAGCTTAAACCCAGGGATGAGGGGGACCGGGGAGCTGTTTTTT.

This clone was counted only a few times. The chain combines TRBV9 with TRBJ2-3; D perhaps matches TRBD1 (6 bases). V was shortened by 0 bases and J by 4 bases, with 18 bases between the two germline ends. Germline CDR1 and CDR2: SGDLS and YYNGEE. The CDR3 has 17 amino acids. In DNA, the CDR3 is TGTGCCAGCAGCGTAGGTGGGGGCATGGGGATCGCAGATACGCAGTATTTT. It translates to CASSVGGGMGIADTQYF.

The CDR3 spells CASRYGVSTDTQYF. Here the CDR3 DNA reads TGTGCCAGCAGATACGGGGTTAGCACAGATACGCAGTATTTT. The chain couples TRBV7-2 to TRBJ2-3; D may be TRBD2 (5 bases). There are 14 residues in the CDR3. V was cut by 6 bases and J by 0 bases, with 10 bases left in between. Germline V gene lookup returns CDR1 SGHTA and CDR2 FQGNSA.

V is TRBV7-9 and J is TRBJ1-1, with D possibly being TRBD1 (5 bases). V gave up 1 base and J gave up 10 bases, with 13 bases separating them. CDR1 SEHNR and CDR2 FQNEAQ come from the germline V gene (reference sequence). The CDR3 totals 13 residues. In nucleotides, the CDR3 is TGTGCCAGCAGCTTAGTTTCCAGGGAAAGAGCTTTCTTT. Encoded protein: CASSLVSRERAFF.

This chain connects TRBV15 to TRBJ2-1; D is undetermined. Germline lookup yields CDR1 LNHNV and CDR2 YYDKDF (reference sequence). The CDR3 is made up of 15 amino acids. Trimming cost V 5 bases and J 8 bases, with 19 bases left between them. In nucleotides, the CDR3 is TGTGCCACCAGCCCCCACACTACGCCCGTGGATGAGCAGTTCTTC. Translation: CATSPHTTPVDEQFF.

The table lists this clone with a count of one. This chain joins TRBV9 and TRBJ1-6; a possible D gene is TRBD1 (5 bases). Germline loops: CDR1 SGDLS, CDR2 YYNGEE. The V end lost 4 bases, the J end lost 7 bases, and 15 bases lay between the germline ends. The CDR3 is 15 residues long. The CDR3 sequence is CASSLEGTENSPLHF. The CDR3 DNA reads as TGTGCCAGCAGCCTGGAGGGGACGGAAAATTCACCCCTCCACTTT.

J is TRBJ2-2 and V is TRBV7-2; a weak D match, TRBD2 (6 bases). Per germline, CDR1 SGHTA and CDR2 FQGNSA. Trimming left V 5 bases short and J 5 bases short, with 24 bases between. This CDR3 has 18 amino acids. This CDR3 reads CASSHYTPKGLRTGELFF. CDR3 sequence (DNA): TGTGCCAGCAGCCATTACACACCTAAGGGACTGCGGACCGGGGAGCTGTTTTTT.

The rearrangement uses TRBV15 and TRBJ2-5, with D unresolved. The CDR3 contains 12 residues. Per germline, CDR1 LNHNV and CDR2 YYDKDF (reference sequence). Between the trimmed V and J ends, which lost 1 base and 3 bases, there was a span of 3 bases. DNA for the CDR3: TGTGCCACCAGCAGAGTAGAAGAGACCCAGTACTTC. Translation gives CATSRVEETQYF.

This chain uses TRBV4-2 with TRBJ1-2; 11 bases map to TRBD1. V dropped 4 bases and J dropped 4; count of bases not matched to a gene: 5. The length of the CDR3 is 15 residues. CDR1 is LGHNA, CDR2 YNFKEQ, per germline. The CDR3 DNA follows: TGTGCCAGCAGCCCTCCGGACAGGGGGCTCTATGGCTACACCTTC. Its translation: CASSPPDRGLYGYTF.

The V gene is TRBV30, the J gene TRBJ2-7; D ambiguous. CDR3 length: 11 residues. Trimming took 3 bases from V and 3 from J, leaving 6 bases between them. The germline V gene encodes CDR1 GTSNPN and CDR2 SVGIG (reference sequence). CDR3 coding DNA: TGTGCCTGGAGGAATAGCTACGAGCAGTACTTC. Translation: CAWRNSYEQYF.

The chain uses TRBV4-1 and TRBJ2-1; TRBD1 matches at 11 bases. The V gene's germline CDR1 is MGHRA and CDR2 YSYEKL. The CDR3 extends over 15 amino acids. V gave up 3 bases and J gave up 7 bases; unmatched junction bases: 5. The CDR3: CASSHPGQGGNEQFF. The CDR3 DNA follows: TGCGCCAGCAGCCACCCGGGACAGGGGGGTAATGAGCAGTTCTTC.

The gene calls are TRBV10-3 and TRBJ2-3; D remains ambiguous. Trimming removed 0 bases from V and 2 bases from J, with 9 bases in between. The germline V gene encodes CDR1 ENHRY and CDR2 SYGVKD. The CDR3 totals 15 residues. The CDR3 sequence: CAISESQDLTDTQYF. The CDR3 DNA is TGTGCCATCAGTGAGTCACAAGATCTCACAGATACGCAGTATTTT.

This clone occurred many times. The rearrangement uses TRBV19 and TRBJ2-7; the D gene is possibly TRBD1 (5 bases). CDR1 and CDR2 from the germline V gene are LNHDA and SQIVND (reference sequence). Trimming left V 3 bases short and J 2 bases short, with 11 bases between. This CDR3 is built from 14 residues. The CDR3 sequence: CASSMVGDAYEQYF. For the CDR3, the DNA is TGTGCCAGTAGTATGGTAGGGGATGCCTACGAGCAGTACTTC.

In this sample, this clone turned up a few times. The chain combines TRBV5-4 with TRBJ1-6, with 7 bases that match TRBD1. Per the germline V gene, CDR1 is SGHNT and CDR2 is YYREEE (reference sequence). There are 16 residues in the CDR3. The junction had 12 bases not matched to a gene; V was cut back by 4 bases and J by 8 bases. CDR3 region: CASSVWPGQQYSPLHF. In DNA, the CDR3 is TGTGCCAGCAGCGTCTGGCCGGGACAGCAATATTCACCCCTCCACTTT.

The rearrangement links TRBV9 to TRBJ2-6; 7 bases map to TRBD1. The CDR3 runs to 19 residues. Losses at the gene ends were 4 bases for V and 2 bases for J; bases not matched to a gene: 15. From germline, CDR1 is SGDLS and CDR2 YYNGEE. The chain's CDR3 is CASSPRGGRPQAGANVLTF. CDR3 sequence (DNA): TGTGCCAGCAGCCCACGAGGGGGCAGGCCGCAAGCTGGGGCCAACGTCCTGACTTTC.

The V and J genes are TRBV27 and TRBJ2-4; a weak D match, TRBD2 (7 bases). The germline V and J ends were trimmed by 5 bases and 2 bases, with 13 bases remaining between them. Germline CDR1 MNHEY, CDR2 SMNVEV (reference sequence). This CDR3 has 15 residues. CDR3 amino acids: CASSRGGGSKNIQYF. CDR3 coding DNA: TGTGCCAGCAGTAGGGGAGGGGGATCCAAAAACATTCAGTACTTC.

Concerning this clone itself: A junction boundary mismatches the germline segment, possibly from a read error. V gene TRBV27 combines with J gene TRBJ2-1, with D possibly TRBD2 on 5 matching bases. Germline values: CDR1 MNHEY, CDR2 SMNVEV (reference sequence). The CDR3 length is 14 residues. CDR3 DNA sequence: TGTGCCGGCAGTCCTGGACTGATGTACAATGAGCAGTTCTTC. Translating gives CAGSPGLMYNEQFF.